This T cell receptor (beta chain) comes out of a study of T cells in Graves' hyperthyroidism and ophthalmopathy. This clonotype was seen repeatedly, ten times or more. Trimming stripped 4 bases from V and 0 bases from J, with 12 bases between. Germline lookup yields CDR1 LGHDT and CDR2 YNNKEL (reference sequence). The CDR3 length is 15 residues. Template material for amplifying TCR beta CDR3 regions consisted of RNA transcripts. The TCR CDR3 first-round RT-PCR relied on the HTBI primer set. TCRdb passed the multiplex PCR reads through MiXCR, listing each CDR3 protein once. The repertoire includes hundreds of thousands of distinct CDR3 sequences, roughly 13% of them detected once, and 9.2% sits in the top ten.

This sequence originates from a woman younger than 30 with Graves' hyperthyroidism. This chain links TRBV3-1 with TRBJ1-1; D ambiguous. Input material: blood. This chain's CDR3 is CASSPDWFMNTEAFF. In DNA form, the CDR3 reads TGTGCCAGCAGCCCGGACTGGTTCATGAACACTGAAGCTTTCTTT.